Listed here are 8 T cell receptor beta chains from one sample, sequenced in a study of cytomegalovirus exposure and HLA in healthy donors. The primer mix had 60 Vbeta and 13 Jbeta primers. Data came from immunoSEQ multiplex PCR; TCRdb stores just in-frame clones and leaves some out. Of some 120,000 clones listed, about 80% are singletons. The sample taken for sequencing was PBMCs. Receptor source: a man aged 30 to 39 in good health and CMV-seropositive.

This clone came up once. V gene TRBV25-1 combines with J gene TRBJ2-5; 12 positions agree with TRBD2. Germline assignment: CDR1 MGHDK and CDR2 SYGVNS. The CDR3 runs to 15 residues. V lost 4 bases, J lost 4 bases, and 4 bases stayed unmatched. DNA of the CDR3: TGTGCCAGCAGTGGGTTGACTAGCGGGGGAGAGACCCAGTACTTC. Translated, it gives CASSGLTSGGETQYF.

V gene TRBV15 combines with J gene TRBJ2-7; D not certain. The V gene's germline CDR1 is LNHNV and CDR2 YYDKDF (reference sequence). V shed 0 bases and J shed 0 bases, with 12 bases lying between them. The CDR3 consists of 16 residues. In DNA form, the CDR3 reads TGTGCCACCAGCAGAGATTCGCCCGTTAGCTCCTACGAGCAGTACTTC. Protein product: CATSRDSPVSSYEQYF.

The chain carries TRBV29-1 and TRBJ2-7, with TRBD1 matching 7 bases. V was clipped by 6 bases and J by 5 bases; unmatched bases: 7. Per germline, CDR1 SQVTM and CDR2 ANQGSEA. The CDR3 covers 12 residues. The CDR3 sequence: CSVELTGNEQYF. The CDR3, as DNA: TGCAGCGTCGAACTGACAGGGAACGAGCAGTACTTC.

This clone was seen a few times. This sequence joins TRBV28 and TRBJ2-7; 7 nucleotides agree with TRBD1. Germline V lookup: CDR1 MDHEN, CDR2 SYDVKM. Unmatched junction bases numbered 9, after V lost 7 bases and J lost 3 bases. CDR3 length equals 14 residues. The CDR3 DNA reads TGTGCCAGCACCCTCGGACAGGTGGGCTACGAGCAGTACTTC. It codes for CASTLGQVGYEQYF. The whole variable domain, filled in from reference TRBV28 and TRBJ2-7, reads DVKVTQSSRYLVKRTGEKVFLECVQDMDHENMFWYRQDPGLGLRLIYFSYDVKMKEKGDIPEGYSVSREKKERFSLILESASTNQTSMYLCASTLGQVGYEQYFGPGTRLTVT.

V gene TRBV9 combines with J gene TRBJ2-5, with D perhaps TRBD1 (5 bases). The CDR3 extends over 14 amino acids. CDR1 and CDR2 from the germline V gene are SGDLS and YYNGEE. The germline V and J ends were trimmed by 0 bases and 5 bases, with 11 bases remaining between them. This CDR3 reads CASSVEGREETQYF. As DNA, the CDR3 is TGTGCCAGCAGCGTAGAGGGGCGCGAGGAGACCCAGTACTTC.

The chain has TRBV10-2 and TRBJ2-7; TRBD1 aligns across 7 bases. The germline V gene encodes CDR1 WSHSY and CDR2 SAAADI. The ends lost 3 bases at V and 3 bases at J; junction bases unmatched: 5. The CDR3 totals 14 residues. The CDR3 nucleotides read TGCGCCAGCAGTGAACCGGACAGGCACTACGAGCAGTACTTC. Protein sequence: CASSEPDRHYEQYF.

The chain couples TRBV5-1 to TRBJ1-2; D is undetermined. CDR1 is SGHRS, CDR2 YFSETQ, per germline. V lost 0 bases and J 0 bases, leaving 12 bases between the germline ends. The length of the CDR3 is 16 residues. This CDR3 is CASSLVTGQANYGYTF. The CDR3 DNA is TGCGCCAGCAGCTTGGTGACTGGCCAAGCTAACTATGGCTACACCTTC.

The rearrangement links TRBV9 to TRBJ1-4, with 9 bases identical to TRBD1. The CDR3 extends over 14 amino acids. Germline CDR1 SGDLS, CDR2 YYNGEE. V shed 3 bases, J shed 7 bases, and the junction held 4 bases outside the gene matches. This chain's CDR3 is CASSATGGVEKLFF. The CDR3 DNA sequence: TGTGCCAGCAGCGCCACAGGGGGCGTTGAAAAACTGTTTTTT.